One sample yielded the 17 T cell receptor beta chains listed below, sequenced in a study of blood T cells in healthy people across ages. Primers used in a second PCR of roughly 7 to 11 cycles were a sample-barcoded 5' primer and a J-beta primer mix. TCRdb redid the calling of the 5' RACE reads with MiXCR, one entry per CDR3 protein. The data show 1,500,000 or so distinct CDR3 sequences, with about 45% seen just once and about 4% held by the top ten. The sequenced material came from blood. The receptors derive from a woman aged 18-29 years in good health.

The chain is built from TRBV6-1 and TRBJ1-1; D gene ambiguous. Trimming removed 7 bases at V and 1 base at J, with 13 bases between. Germline assignment: CDR1 MNHNS and CDR2 SASEGT. This CDR3 has 14 residues. The CDR3 coding sequence is TGTGCCAGCATCTTCGATAGAGCGAACACTGAAGCTTTCTTT. This sequence encodes CASIFDRANTEAFF.

The chain combines TRBV7-9 with TRBJ2-7, with D uncertain. The assigned J gene may be wrong: the sequence end matches TRBJ2-5 better. This CDR3 spans 14 amino acids. Germline CDR1 and CDR2: SEHNR and FQNEAQ (reference sequence). This CDR3 reads CASSHTSAVETQYF. The CDR3 bases are TGTGCCAGCAGCCATACTTCGGCCGTGGAGACCCAGTACTTC.

The table lists this clonotype with a few counts. The CDR3: CASSQDPRDTQYF. The CDR3 region has the DNA TGCGCCAGCAGCCAAGATCCAAGGGATACGCAGTATTTT. The genes are TRBV4-3 and TRBJ2-3; unclear D gene. Germline CDR1 LGHNA, CDR2 YSLEER. The CDR3 runs to 13 residues. V was clipped by 0 bases and J by 6 bases, with 7 bases between them.

The chain links TRBV7-9 to TRBJ1-1; D ambiguous. Trimming removed 5 bases at V and 6 bases at J, with 13 bases between. The CDR3 totals 13 residues. Germline lookup yields CDR1 SEHNR and CDR2 FQNEAQ (reference sequence). This CDR3 reads CASSRKSTAEAFF. The CDR3 DNA sequence: TGTGCCAGCAGCAGAAAGAGCACCGCTGAAGCTTTCTTT.

V is TRBV20-1 and J is TRBJ2-1, with 13 bases fitting TRBD2. J gave up 0 bases and V 7 bases, and 12 bases lay outside the gene matches. This CDR3 is built from 18 residues. Germline CDR1 DFQATT, CDR2 SNEGSKA (reference sequence). The CDR3 bases are TGCAGTGGGCTCGGGACTAGCGGGACAATTAGCTCCTACAATGAGCAGTTCTTC. Amino acids: CSGLGTSGTISSYNEQFF.

This clonotype appeared a few times. The chain recombines TRBV4-3 with TRBJ1-2; no clear D. This CDR3 comprises 13 residues. With 0 bases removed from V and 7 bases from J, the gap between germline ends came to 9 bases. Per germline, CDR1 LGHNA and CDR2 YSLEER. The CDR3 nucleotides are TGCGCCAGCAGCCAAGATCGAGCCACTGGCTACACCTTC. As protein: CASSQDRATGYTF.

V is TRBV4-3 and J is TRBJ1-5; D unclear. Germline V gene lookup returns CDR1 LGHNA and CDR2 YSLEER. The CDR3 is made up of 15 amino acids. V shed 1 base and J shed 0 bases, with 7 bases lying between them. The CDR3 here is CASSQVHDSNQPQHF. The CDR3 nucleotides are TGCGCCAGCAGCCAAGTCCATGATAGCAATCAGCCCCAGCATTTT.

This clonotype was observed a handful of times. The chain has TRBV28 and TRBJ2-2, with TRBD2 matching 7 bases. In germline, CDR1 is MDHEN, CDR2 SYDVKM. There are 16 residues in the CDR3. V was pared by 1 base and J by 2 bases, with 4 bases of the junction left unmatched. In nucleotides, the CDR3 is TGTGCCAGCAGTTTATTACGGGGGGAAAACACCGGGGAGCTGTTTTTT. This encodes CASSLLRGENTGELFF.

V and J are TRBV7-9 and TRBJ2-7; possibly TRBD2 for D (5 bases). This CDR3 is 14 amino acids long. Trimming cost V 5 bases and J 3 bases, with 14 bases left between them. In germline, CDR1 is SEHNR, CDR2 FQNEAQ (reference sequence). The CDR3 reads CASSRGRDYYEQYF. In nucleotides, the CDR3 is TGTGCCAGCAGCCGTGGACGGGATTACTACGAGCAGTACTTC.

The chain combines TRBV12-3 or TRBV12-4 with TRBJ2-1; 9 bases are shared with TRBD2. The trim removed 11 bases at V and 3 bases at J, leaving 8 bases unmatched. The CDR3 consists of 14 residues. The CDR3 nucleotides read TGTGCCGGCGGTTCGCGGGAGGGCTACAATGAGCAGTTCTTC. It encodes CAGGSREGYNEQFF.

The CDR3 is CSVAPGQHEAFF. CDR3 coding DNA: TGCAGCGTTGCCCCGGGACAGCATGAAGCTTTCTTT. The V call is TRBV29-1, the J call TRBJ1-1; TRBD1 agrees at 7 bases. With V trimmed by 4 bases and J by 7 bases, 6 bases remained unmatched. Germline assignment: CDR1 SQVTM and CDR2 ANQGSEA. This CDR3 region has 12 residues.

The chain carries TRBV27 and TRBJ2-6, with D perhaps TRBD2 (6 bases). CDR3 length: 15 amino acids. With 6 bases removed from V and 2 bases from J, the gap between germline ends came to 11 bases. Germline values: CDR1 MNHEY, CDR2 SMNVEV (reference sequence). The CDR3 DNA sequence: TGTGCCAGCAGAATAACGGGGGCTGGGGCCAACGTCCTGACTTTC. Its protein product is CASRITGAGANVLTF.

This clonotype was observed a few times. This rearrangement joins TRBV9 to TRBJ1-6; D is unresolved. The CDR3 runs to 13 residues. Germline CDR1 reads SGDLS; CDR2 reads YYNGEE. Trimming removed 3 bases from V and 10 bases from J, with 11 bases in between. The CDR3 DNA reads as TGTGCCAGCAGCGCGAGAGTACGCTCACCCCTCCACTTT. Its protein is CASSARVRSPLHF.

Ten or more counts support this clonotype. The chain joins TRBV3-1 to TRBJ1-5; no reliable D call. Germline V gene lookup returns CDR1 LGHDT and CDR2 YNNKEL (reference sequence). Trimming stripped 0 bases from V and 2 bases from J, with 5 bases between. The CDR3 is made up of 14 amino acids. The CDR3 loop reads CASSQDWGNQPQHF. The CDR3 DNA is TGTGCCAGCAGCCAAGATTGGGGCAATCAGCCCCAGCATTTT. Together with reference TRBV3-1 and TRBJ1-5, the CDR3 gives the full variable domain: DTAVSQTPKYLVTQMGNDKSIKCEQNLGHDTMYWYKQDSKKFLKIMFSYNNKELIINETVPNRFSPKSPDKAHLNLHINSLELGDSAVYFCASSQDWGNQPQHFGDGTRLSIL.

The table lists this clonotype with a few counts. The chain joins TRBV12-3 or TRBV12-4 to TRBJ1-6, with TRBD1 matching 9 bases. The CDR3 is 15 amino acids. The J segment lost 6 bases and the V segment lost 2 bases, leaving 2 bases of the junction unmatched. The CDR3 here is CASSLRDRANSPLHF. CDR3 nucleotide sequence: TGTGCCAGCAGTTTAAGGGACAGGGCTAATTCACCCCTCCACTTT.

V usage is TRBV30 and J usage is TRBJ1-2; unclear D gene. The CDR3 runs 13 residues. Germline assignment: CDR1 GTSNPN and CDR2 SVGIG (reference sequence). Trimming removed 0 bases at V and 2 bases at J, with 7 bases between. The CDR3 region is CAWSVPTNYGYTF. For the CDR3, the DNA is TGTGCCTGGAGTGTGCCAACCAACTATGGCTACACCTTC.

J is TRBJ2-1 and V is TRBV24-1; TRBD1 is a possible D gene (5 bases). Trimming stripped 4 bases from V and 12 bases from J, with 21 bases between. CDR1 is KGHDR, CDR2 SFDVKD, per germline. The CDR3 has 15 residues. CDR3 protein: CATSERQWPALGQFF. CDR3 DNA sequence: TGTGCCACCAGTGAGAGACAGTGGCCGGCGTTAGGGCAGTTCTTC.